The present TCR beta chain was sequenced within a study of OX40 agonist ivuxolimab in advanced cancers. Study summary: Patients in dose escalation had liver, melanoma, kidney or head and neck cancers.

Unmatched junction bases numbered 3, after V lost 5 bases and J lost 0 bases. This CDR3 has 15 residues. Germline V gene data show CDR1 as MNHEY and CDR2 as SMNVEV (reference sequence). Repertoires were generated with immunoSEQ multiplex PCR, while TCRdb's copy carries only in-frame clones and drops some. The repertoire holds around 46,000 clones, with around nine tenths as singletons. The chain carries TRBV27 and TRBJ2-7, with TRBD2 identical over 11 bases. The source is an adult with an advanced solid tumor such as melanoma, head and neck, liver or kidney cancer. The sequences come from CD4+ or CD8+ T cells sorted from blood, collected in a trial of the OX40 agonist ivuxolimab. The CDR3 loop reads CASSVTSGGSYEQYF. The CDR3 DNA sequence: TGTGCCAGCAGTGTAACTAGCGGGGGCTCCTACGAGCAGTACTTC.